These T cell receptor beta chains were read from a single sample in a study of cytomegalovirus exposure and HLA in healthy donors. Using immunoSEQ multiplex PCR, the repertoire was profiled, and TCRdb retains in-frame clones only, with some absent. The repertoire has about 110,000 clones, roughly 84% of them found once; the top ten carry 3%. The sample was PBMCs. These receptors were taken from a woman aged 18-29 years in good health and CMV-seronegative. Each CDR3 is given with its conserved first and last residue. The D gene is left open where the match is weak. Some rows mark clone size as missing; the rest say once, few, many or name a class of expanded clone.

NA TRBD1 TRBJ2-7 TRBV30 TGTGCCTGGAGTGTAGCAGGGGGCTCCTACGAGCAGTACTTC CAWSVAGGSYEQYF
NA NA TRBJ2-5 TRBV2 TGTGCCAGCACCTTCCCAGGGGAAGAGACCCAGTACTTC CASTFPGEETQYF
NA NA TRBJ1-1 TRBV5-1 TGCGCCAGCAGCTCGGACATGAACACTGAAGCTTTCTTT CASSSDMNTEAFF
NA NA TRBJ1-2 TRBV5-6 TGTGCCAGCACTGTCAGCCGACAACTCGGGAGCTACACCTTC CASTVSRQLGSYTF
NA TRBD1 TRBJ1-5 TRBV2 TGTGCCAGCAATAGGGACAGGAATCAGCCCCAGCATTTT CASNRDRNQPQHF
NA NA TRBJ2-4 TRBV4-2 TGTGCCAGCAGCCACCCGGGAGGAGGGGGAAACATTCAGTACTTC CASSHPGGGGNIQYF
NA NA TRBJ2-2 TRBV9 TGTGCCAGCAGCCCAAGAGGGGGTGTGGGGTTAGACACCGGGGAGCTGTTTTTT CASSPRGGVGLDTGELFF
NA TRBD1 TRBJ1-2 TRBV5-1 TGCGCCAGCAGCCCAGGGACAGGGGGCGCTTCCCGATTAGCTAACTATGGCTACACCTTC CASSPGTGGASRLANYGYTF
NA NA TRBJ2-3 TRBV27 TGTGCCAGCAGTTGGGCCTCGTCCCGCACAGATACGCAGTATTTT CASSWASSRTDTQYF
NA TRBD2 TRBJ2-3 TRBV2 TGTGCCAGCGCGGGAGTTAGCACAGATACGCAGTATTTT CASAGVSTDTQYF
once NA TRBJ1-5 TRBV18 TGTGCCAGCTCCGGACAGCGTAATCAGCCCCAGCATTTT CASSGQRNQPQHF
NA TRBD1 TRBJ1-1 TRBV6-1 TGTGCCAGCAGCAGACAGGGGGCCCTCACTGAAGCTTTCTTT CASSRQGALTEAFF
NA NA TRBJ1-5 TRBV27 TGTGCCAGCAGTTATGTAAGCAATCAGCCCCAGCATTTT CASSYVSNQPQHF
NA TRBD2 TRBJ2-1 TRBV4-2 TGTGCCAGCAGGGCGGATATAAGCGGGGGGTACCGCAATGAGCAGTTCTTC CASRADISGGYRNEQFF
NA NA TRBJ1-1 TRBV28 TGTGCCAGCAGTTTTACAGGGACCACTGAAGCTTTCTTT CASSFTGTTEAFF
few TRBD2 TRBJ2-5 TRBV10-3 TGTGCCATGAGTAGCGGGGTCCAAGAGACCCAGTACTTC CAMSSGVQETQYF
NA NA TRBJ2-5 TRBV6-5 TGTGCCAGCAGTTACAGACTGAGCCAAGAGACCCAGTACTTC CASSYRLSQETQYF
NA TRBD1 TRBJ1-2 TRBV18 TGTGCCAGCTCACCAGTCACGGGACAGGGGAGTAACTATGGCTACACCTTC CASSPVTGQGSNYGYTF
NA TRBD1 TRBJ1-2 TRBV6-4 TGTGCCAGCAGTGAAGGCGGCGGACAGGGGCCTCCCACCTTC CASSEGGGQGPPTF
NA NA TRBJ1-2 TRBV5-6 TGTGCCAGCAGCTTGGGAGGGAGGACCTGGGGTAACTATGGCTACACCTTC CASSLGGRTWGNYGYTF
NA NA TRBJ2-7 TRBV9 TGTGCCAGCAGCCCGCCCCCCCTTTCCAGGGCCTCCTACGAGCAGTACTTC CASSPPPLSRASYEQYF
NA TRBD1 TRBJ2-1 TRBV25-1 TGTGCCAGCAGTGAAGGGGGCCAGGGGGACAATGAGCAGTTCTTC CASSEGGQGDNEQFF
few NA TRBJ1-6 TRBV9 TGTGCCAGCAGCGTAGCAGGGCTTGGGAATTCACCCCTCCACTTT CASSVAGLGNSPLHF
NA NA TRBJ1-3 TRBV5-6 TGTGCCAGCAGCGGGCTCTCTGGAAACACCATATATTTT CASSGLSGNTIYF
NA TRBD2 TRBJ2-3 TRBV9 TGTGCCAGCAGCGTAGTGGGGACTAGCGGTACTAACACAGATACGCAGTATTTT CASSVVGTSGTNTDTQYF
NA NA TRBJ1-2 TRBV2 TGTGCCAGCAGTGACCCCCCAGGGGACTATGGCTACACCTTC CASSDPPGDYGYTF
NA TRBD1 TRBJ1-5 TRBV19 TGTGCCAGTAGTTGGACAGGGGGATCCAATCAGCCCCAGCATTTT CASSWTGGSNQPQHF
NA NA TRBJ2-3 TRBV2 TGTGCCAGCAGTGCAGGGTCCGTAGATACGCAGTATTTT CASSAGSVDTQYF
few NA TRBJ2-3 TRBV5-6 TGTGCCAGCAGCTGGACTAGCACAGATACGCAGTATTTT CASSWTSTDTQYF
NA TRBD2 TRBJ2-7 TRBV6-5 TGTGCCAGCAGTTACTCGGGGGAGGGCGGGTCCTACGAGCAGTACTTC CASSYSGEGGSYEQYF
few NA TRBJ2-3 TRBV29-1 TGCAGCGCCCGTATCCCTAGCACAGATACGCAGTATTTT CSARIPSTDTQYF
NA TRBD1 TRBJ1-1 TRBV6-5 TGTGCCAGCAGATTCCGGACAGGCGAAGCTTTCTTT CASRFRTGEAFF
NA NA TRBJ2-7 TRBV7-5 TGTGTCAGAAGCTTGGCAGGGCCAGTTATAATCTCCGAGCAGTACTTC CVRSLAGPVIISEQYF
NA NA TRBJ1-5 TRBV28 TGTGCCAGCAGTCAATATCCTGACGGGAATCAGCCCCAGCATTTT CASSQYPDGNQPQHF
NA NA TRBJ2-7 TRBV28 TGTGCCAGCAGTTTATTCATCGTCTCTGGCAGGGGACCCGGGCAGTCCTACGAGCAGTACTTC CASSLFIVSGRGPGQSYEQYF
NA TRBD2 TRBJ2-3 TRBV5-1 TGCGCCAGCAGCTTGGCTAGCGGGGTAGAAGATACGCAGTATTTT CASSLASGVEDTQYF
NA NA TRBJ2-7 TRBV28 TGTGCCAGCAGTTTTGTCTTTTCGGGGGAGAACTCCTACGAGCAGTACTTC CASSFVFSGENSYEQYF
NA NA TRBJ1-2 TRBV7-9 TGTGCCAGCAGCTTAAGCCAGGGAGGATTGGTTGGCTACACCTTC CASSLSQGGLVGYTF
NA NA TRBJ1-4 TRBV4-1 TGCGCCAGCAGCCACGGGGAGGAAAAACTGTTTTTT CASSHGEEKLFF
NA NA TRBJ1-1 TRBV27 TGTGCCAGCAGTTTATTGCGGCAGACTGAAGCTTTCTTT CASSLLRQTEAFF